This T cell receptor beta chain is from a study of chemoradiotherapy in HPV16-positive cancers. The V gene's germline CDR1 is SGHNT and CDR2 YYREEE (reference sequence). V was cut by 1 base and J by 4 bases, with 7 bases left in between. The CDR3 runs 13 residues. Method: immunoSEQ multiplex PCR; TCRdb's copy keeps in-frame clones and lacks some. The sample has approximately 3,100 clones, roughly 84% seen once; the top ten hold over 4.5%. This clone was found a few times. The chain recombines TRBV5-4 with TRBJ2-3; D is ambiguous. The TCR comes from a human donor with HPV-associated anogenital cancer. Sequenced material: tumor tissue, taken from a patient who underwent chemoradiotherapy. The CDR3 is CASSLQSADTQYF. CDR3 nucleotide sequence: TGTGCCAGCAGCTTGCAGTCCGCAGATACGCAGTATTTT.